These T cell receptor beta chains were read from a single sample in a study of vaccination effects on CD4 cells after COVID-19. Antigen specificity for these receptors is unknown. Assay: immunoSEQ multiplex PCR; the TCRdb copy retains only in-frame clones and omits some. There are some 68,000 clones in the sample; under 75% occur only once, and about 4% lies in the top ten. The input for sequencing was CD4+ T cells from PBMCs cultured with HCoV-OC43 spike peptides, taken before COVID-19 vaccination. These receptors were taken from a human donor who received a COVID-19 vaccine. Both conserved end residues are part of each CDR3. Fields, in order: CDR3 length, J gene, D gene, V gene, CDR3 protein. The D gene is left open where the match is weak.

CDR3 length: 13
J gene: TRBJ2-2
D gene: -
V gene: TRBV30
CDR3 protein: CAWSVRGTGELFF

CDR3 length: 15
J gene: TRBJ1-2
D gene: -
V gene: TRBV19
CDR3 protein: CASSSGTLLGYGYTF

CDR3 length: 13
J gene: TRBJ1-2
D gene: -
V gene: TRBV5-1
CDR3 protein: CASSQWSNYGYTF

CDR3 length: 12
J gene: TRBJ2-5
D gene: -
V gene: TRBV6-5
CDR3 protein: CASSYSQETQYF

CDR3 length: 15
J gene: TRBJ2-1
D gene: -
V gene: TRBV15
CDR3 protein: CATSRLPRGRDEQFF

CDR3 length: 13
J gene: TRBJ2-5
D gene: TRBD1
V gene: TRBV2
CDR3 protein: CASKPGQQETQYF

CDR3 length: 15
J gene: TRBJ2-1
D gene: -
V gene: TRBV5-8
CDR3 protein: CASSRWQGVYNEQFF

CDR3 length: 15
J gene: TRBJ2-1
D gene: -
V gene: TRBV6-6
CDR3 protein: CASSPRERAYNEQFF

CDR3 length: 13
J gene: TRBJ2-3
D gene: -
V gene: TRBV27
CDR3 protein: CASSRTGLDTQYF

CDR3 length: 14
J gene: TRBJ2-1
D gene: -
V gene: TRBV7-3
CDR3 protein: CASSWAGSYNEQFF

CDR3 length: 14
J gene: TRBJ1-1
D gene: -
V gene: TRBV1
CDR3 protein: CTSRPPSDYTEAFF

CDR3 length: 14
J gene: TRBJ1-1
D gene: TRBD1
V gene: TRBV24-1
CDR3 protein: CATSDSWDSTEAFF

CDR3 length: 13
J gene: TRBJ1-2
D gene: -
V gene: TRBV6-5
CDR3 protein: CASRQALVYGYTF

CDR3 length: 17
J gene: TRBJ1-3
D gene: -
V gene: TRBV7-2
CDR3 protein: CASNLKGGAYSGNTIYF

CDR3 length: 14
J gene: TRBJ2-1
D gene: -
V gene: TRBV18
CDR3 protein: CASSPAEGGGEQFF

CDR3 length: 14
J gene: TRBJ2-5
D gene: TRBD2
V gene: TRBV4-2
CDR3 protein: CASSRAGGQETQYF

CDR3 length: 14
J gene: TRBJ2-5
D gene: TRBD2
V gene: TRBV7-2
CDR3 protein: CASSLAGGPKTQYF

CDR3 length: 16
J gene: TRBJ2-1
D gene: -
V gene: TRBV4-2
CDR3 protein: CASSRTGSGWGNEQFF

CDR3 length: 17
J gene: TRBJ2-3
D gene: TRBD2
V gene: TRBV19
CDR3 protein: CASSILRGSGGTDTQYF

CDR3 length: 18
J gene: TRBJ2-5
D gene: TRBD2
V gene: TRBV5-1
CDR3 protein: CASSSGTSGGAPQETQYF

CDR3 length: 15
J gene: TRBJ2-2
D gene: TRBD1
V gene: TRBV5-8
CDR3 protein: CASSPGQGRTGELFF

CDR3 length: 14
J gene: TRBJ1-5
D gene: -
V gene: TRBV12-5
CDR3 protein: CASGLVGGKEPQHF

CDR3 length: 13
J gene: TRBJ2-4
D gene: -
V gene: TRBV5-1
CDR3 protein: CASSLKGDHIQYF

CDR3 length: 15
J gene: TRBJ1-3
D gene: -
V gene: TRBV4-3
CDR3 protein: CASSPSWYSGNTIYF

CDR3 length: 13
J gene: TRBJ2-3
D gene: -
V gene: TRBV29-1
CDR3 protein: CSVVEQVTDTQYF

CDR3 length: 14
J gene: TRBJ2-1
D gene: -
V gene: TRBV6-2/TRBV6-3
CDR3 protein: CASSYSTLGETQFF

CDR3 length: 15
J gene: TRBJ1-3
D gene: -
V gene: TRBV24-1
CDR3 protein: CATSEATSSGNTIYF

CDR3 length: 15
J gene: TRBJ1-2
D gene: -
V gene: TRBV5-1
CDR3 protein: CASSPESRVPYGYTF

CDR3 length: 15
J gene: TRBJ1-2
D gene: -
V gene: TRBV6-5
CDR3 protein: CASSYSAYSNYGYTF

CDR3 length: 13
J gene: TRBJ2-1
D gene: TRBD2
V gene: TRBV3-1/TRBV3-2
CDR3 protein: CASSFGTSGEQFF

CDR3 length: 16
J gene: TRBJ1-5
D gene: -
V gene: TRBV4-3
CDR3 protein: CASSEGPIISRQPQHF

CDR3 length: 15
J gene: TRBJ1-3
D gene: -
V gene: TRBV24-1
CDR3 protein: CATSDSGVNGNTIYF